The 26 T cell receptor beta chains in this list originate from one sample, sequenced in a study of CD8 T cells in Susac syndrome. Random-hexamer reverse transcription was applied to 0.5 to 1 ug RNA. TCRdb independently ran MiXCR on the immunoSEQ multiplex PCR reads; one entry per CDR3 protein. The table lists about 80,000 distinct CDR3 sequences, 90% to 95% of them singletons. The material sequenced was CD4+ T cells from PBMCs. The receptor source for this set is a human donor with Susac syndrome.

This chain uses TRBV27 with TRBJ2-5, with 7 bases identical to TRBD2. This CDR3 has 14 residues. The V gene end was trimmed by 8 bases and the J gene end by 3 bases; junction bases not matched to a gene: 9. Germline values: CDR1 MNHEY, CDR2 SMNVEV (reference sequence). The CDR3 loop is CASAPWSGEETQYF. CDR3 DNA sequence: TGTGCCAGCGCGCCTTGGAGCGGGGAAGAGACCCAGTACTTC.

This chain joins TRBV7-9 and TRBJ1-1, with unresolved D. Between the trimmed V and J ends, which lost 0 bases and 8 bases, there was a span of 10 bases. Germline CDR1 is SEHNR and CDR2 is FQNEAQ (reference sequence). This CDR3 is built from 13 residues. CDR3 region: CASSLARLSEAFF. CDR3 coding DNA: TGTGCCAGCAGCTTAGCCAGACTATCAGAAGCTTTCTTT. Drawing the rest from reference TRBV7-9 and TRBJ1-1, the complete variable domain is DTGVSQNPRHKITKRGQNVTFRCDPISEHNRLYWYRQTLGQGPEFLTYFQNEAQLEKSRLLSDRFSAERPKGSFSTLEIQRTEQGDSAMYLCASSLARLSEAFFGQGTRLTVV.

V gene TRBV7-2 combines with J gene TRBJ1-5; possibly TRBD1 for D (6 bases). Germline CDR1 and CDR2: SGHTA and FQGNSA. V lost 3 bases and J 9 bases, leaving 12 bases between the germline ends. This CDR3 is 13 amino acids long. CDR3 region: CASSLTGVRPQHF. The CDR3 nucleotides are TGTGCCAGCAGCTTGACAGGTGTGCGGCCCCAGCATTTT.

A single count supports this clonotype. DNA of the CDR3: TGTGCCAGCAGCCAACGTTTTGGACTAGCGGGAGATGAGCAGTTCTTC. It is translated as CASSQRFGLAGDEQFF. V usage is TRBV14 and J usage is TRBJ2-1; TRBD2 matches at 13 bases. The ends lost 2 bases at V and 8 bases at J; junction bases unmatched: 6. The germline V gene has CDR1 SGHDN and CDR2 FVKESK. The length of the CDR3 is 16 residues.

CDR3 nucleotides: TGTGCCAGCAGCTTAAGTCTACGAGGTGAGCAGTTCTTC. It is translated as CASSLSLRGEQFF. The V and J genes are TRBV7-3 and TRBJ2-1, with D unresolved. The CDR3 contains 13 residues. Germline V gene data show CDR1 as SGHTA and CDR2 as FQGTGA. Trimming pared 1 base from V and 9 bases from J, leaving 10 bases between.

This rearrangement joins TRBV7-2 to TRBJ2-7; tentative D call: TRBD2 (6 bases). In germline, CDR1 is SGHTA, CDR2 FQGNSA. CDR3 length equals 15 residues. The V and J ends lost 0 bases and 5 bases respectively, with 14 bases between them. This chain's CDR3 is CASSLADGSLNEQYF. DNA for the CDR3: TGTGCCAGCAGCTTAGCCGACGGGAGCCTCAACGAGCAGTACTTC.

The chain couples TRBV28 to TRBJ1-4, with 10 bases identical to TRBD1. This CDR3 has 15 residues. The V and J ends lost 6 bases and 8 bases, in that order; junction bases with no gene match: 9. CDR1 is MDHEN and CDR2 is SYDVKM in the germline V gene. The CDR3 DNA follows: TGTGCCAGCAGCAGTCCCGGGACAGGGGACGAAAAACTGTTTTTT. Translated: CASSSPGTGDEKLFF.

This chain connects TRBV7-2 to TRBJ2-7; possible D gene TRBD2, 7 bases. The CDR3 is made up of 17 amino acids. V dropped 0 bases and J dropped 1 base, with 16 bases sitting between them. Germline CDR1 and CDR2: SGHTA and FQGNSA. For the CDR3, the DNA is TGTGCCAGCAGCTTAGCGCGTAGGGGGGGCGGGTCCTACGAGCAGTACTTC. It yields the protein CASSLARRGGGSYEQYF.

The chain recombines TRBV5-4 with TRBJ2-5; D unresolved. Germline lookup yields CDR1 SGHNT and CDR2 YYREEE (reference sequence). The CDR3 has 13 amino acids. With 4 bases removed from V and 5 bases from J, the gap between germline ends came to 12 bases. CDR3 sequence: CASSPLSVETQYF. In DNA, the CDR3 is TGTGCCAGCAGCCCCCTGAGTGTCGAGACCCAGTACTTC.

V usage is TRBV18 and J usage is TRBJ2-7; D ambiguous. Trimming pared 4 bases from V and 4 bases from J, leaving 14 bases between. This CDR3 spans 14 amino acids. Germline V gene lookup returns CDR1 KGHSH and CDR2 LQKENI. This CDR3 is CASSRPSQSYEQYF. CDR3 DNA sequence: TGTGCCAGCTCACGGCCTTCACAGAGTTACGAGCAGTACTTC.

The rearrangement joins TRBV6-1 to TRBJ2-7; D call uncertain. Germline V gene data show CDR1 as MNHNS and CDR2 as SASEGT. The length of the CDR3 is 11 residues. The germline V and J ends were trimmed by 2 bases and 9 bases, with 8 bases remaining between them. The CDR3 is CASSETLGQYF. The CDR3 region has the DNA TGTGCCAGCAGTGAAACCTTGGGGCAGTACTTC.

This sequence joins TRBV5-5 and TRBJ1-4; 8 bases align to TRBD1. V lost 3 bases to trimming and J lost 0 bases; unmatched junction nucleotides: 7. This CDR3 region has 17 residues. CDR1 and CDR2 from the germline V gene are SGHKS and YYEKEE (reference sequence). This CDR3 reads CASSSGTGSATNEKLFF. The DNA of the CDR3 is TGTGCCAGCAGCTCCGGGACAGGCTCAGCAACTAATGAAAAACTGTTTTTT. Supplemented by reference TRBV5-5 and TRBJ1-4, the full variable domain reads DAGVTQSPTHLIKTRGQQVTLRCSPISGHKSVSWYQQVLGQGPQFIFQYYEKEERGRGNFPDRFSARQFPNYSSELNVNALLLGDSALYLCASSSGTGSATNEKLFFGSGTQLSVL.

The chain recombines TRBV2 with TRBJ2-7; D remains unclear. Between the trimmed V and J ends, which lost 1 base and 5 bases, there was a span of 15 bases. Germline V lookup: CDR1 SNHLY, CDR2 FYNNEI. This CDR3 is 15 amino acids long. CDR3 residues: CASSEVRRSGNEQYF. The DNA for the CDR3 is TGTGCCAGCAGTGAAGTGAGGCGGTCCGGTAACGAGCAGTACTTC.

J is TRBJ1-6 and V is TRBV25-1, with D uncertain. Germline CDR1 MGHDK, CDR2 SYGVNS. The CDR3 contains 14 residues. V was trimmed by 0 bases and J by 7 bases, leaving 7 bases between them. The CDR3 region has the DNA TGTGCCAGCAGTGAATACGACGGCAATTCACCCCTCCACTTT. This translates into CASSEYDGNSPLHF.

CDR3 protein: CASSSNTGWGQPQHF. The CDR3 DNA follows: TGTGCCAGCAGTTCAAATACAGGGTGGGGTCAGCCCCAGCATTTT. The chain is built from TRBV2 and TRBJ1-5; a possible D gene is TRBD1 (6 bases). Between the trimmed V and J ends, which lost 5 bases and 6 bases, there was a span of 17 bases. Germline assignment: CDR1 SNHLY and CDR2 FYNNEI. The CDR3 extends over 15 amino acids.

J is TRBJ2-1 and V is TRBV4-2; a possible D gene is TRBD2 (6 bases). The CDR3 extends over 15 amino acids. Germline values: CDR1 LGHNA, CDR2 YNFKEQ. Deletions cut 0 bases from V and 5 bases from J, with 11 bases between. CDR3 loop: CASSQDGLPHNEQFF. The CDR3 DNA follows: TGTGCCAGCAGCCAAGATGGACTACCTCACAATGAGCAGTTCTTC.

This sequence joins TRBV3-1 and TRBJ2-2; 7 bases are a match to TRBD2. The germline gives CDR1 LGHDT, CDR2 YNNKEL (reference sequence). The CDR3 has 17 amino acids. The V segment lost 0 bases and the J segment 2 bases; nucleotides outside the gene matches: 6. CDR3 loop: CASSQDFGTKNTGELFF. The CDR3 nucleotides read TGTGCCAGCAGCCAAGATTTTGGGACTAAAAACACCGGGGAGCTGTTTTTT.

The chain links TRBV19 to TRBJ1-5; TRBD1 aligns across 8 bases. Germline CDR1 LNHDA, CDR2 SQIVND (reference sequence). The CDR3 runs to 16 residues. After removal of 6 bases from V and 7 bases from J, the junction contained 14 bases not matched to a gene. In nucleotides, the CDR3 is TGTGCCAGTAGCCCATGGGCCGACAGGGGACGGCAGCCCCAGCATTTT. This sequence encodes CASSPWADRGRQPQHF.

This chain uses TRBV29-1 with TRBJ2-7; 11 nucleotides align to TRBD1. The germline V gene has CDR1 SQVTM and CDR2 ANQGSEA. Trimming at V came to 1 base and at J to 0 bases, leaving 2 bases not matched to a gene. The CDR3 is 15 residues long. The CDR3 protein is CSVEVGTGGSYEQYF. The CDR3 DNA reads TGCAGCGTTGAAGTGGGGACAGGGGGCTCCTACGAGCAGTACTTC.

J is TRBJ2-5 and V is TRBV20-1, with a possible D match to TRBD1 (6 bases). There are 14 residues in the CDR3. Germline V gene lookup returns CDR1 DFQATT and CDR2 SNEGSKA (reference sequence). Trimming left V 3 bases short and J 1 base short, with 12 bases between. The CDR3 region is CSASRGQIQETQYF. CDR3 in DNA: TGCAGTGCTAGCCGAGGACAGATCCAAGAGACCCAGTACTTC.

CDR3 DNA sequence: TGTGCCAGCAGTTTTGCCGGGAATCGGTACGAGCAGTACTTC. Translated, it gives CASSFAGNRYEQYF. V is TRBV27 and J is TRBJ2-7; D is perhaps TRBD2 (5 bases). Trimming left V 3 bases short and J 4 bases short, with 13 bases between. The germline V gene encodes CDR1 MNHEY and CDR2 SMNVEV (reference sequence). The CDR3 runs to 14 residues.

The rearrangement uses TRBV12-3 or TRBV12-4 and TRBJ1-5, with D hard to call. The CDR3 contains 13 residues. V was cut by 4 bases and J by 4 bases, with 8 bases left in between. The chain's CDR3 is CASSSRVNQPQHF. As DNA, the CDR3 is TGTGCCAGCAGTTCGAGGGTGAATCAGCCCCAGCATTTT.

The chain recombines TRBV5-1 with TRBJ1-3, with a tentative D call TRBD1 (5 bases). Germline values: CDR1 SGHRS, CDR2 YFSETQ. Trimming took 0 bases from V and 4 from J, leaving 14 bases between them. The CDR3 is 16 amino acids. The chain's CDR3 is CASSLEGPGLGNTIYF. DNA of the CDR3: TGCGCCAGCAGCTTGGAGGGACCCGGACTCGGAAACACCATATATTTT.

V and J are TRBV9 and TRBJ2-5, with TRBD1 matching 7 bases. Germline V lookup: CDR1 SGDLS, CDR2 YYNGEE. V was pared by 2 bases and J by 5 bases, with 6 bases of the junction left unmatched. The CDR3 runs 14 residues. CDR3 sequence reads: CASSVRQGTETQYF. The CDR3 DNA follows: TGTGCCAGCAGCGTTCGACAGGGTACGGAGACCCAGTACTTC.

V usage is TRBV5-1 and J usage is TRBJ1-1, with D maybe TRBD1 (5 bases). The germline gives CDR1 SGHRS, CDR2 YFSETQ. The CDR3 has 15 residues. V dropped 2 bases and J dropped 4 bases, with 15 bases sitting between them. In DNA form, the CDR3 reads TGCGCCAGCAGCTTACTCCAGGGCCGGGTCACTGAAGCTTTCTTT. As protein: CASSLLQGRVTEAFF.

The V and J genes are TRBV2 and TRBJ2-1; D is tentatively TRBD1 or TRBD2 (5 bases each). CDR1 and CDR2 from the germline V gene are SNHLY and FYNNEI. CDR3 size: 14 residues. V was clipped by 6 bases and J by 9 bases, with 18 bases between them. The CDR3 here is CASSASSVGTEQFF. CDR3 bases: TGTGCCAGCAGCGCCTCGTCGGTGGGGACTGAGCAGTTCTTC.